A single sample is the source of the 24 T cell receptor beta chains below, sequenced in a study of post-analysis software for immune sequencing data. Study-wide results and limits: Patients carried 5 or 6 TRBV segments more frequently than controls did, and TRBV5-6, TRBV5-1 and TRBV20-1 were among them.

The antigens for these receptors are not known. Unique molecular identifiers were built into the TCR beta cDNA libraries. Via MiXCR, TCRdb re-called the PCR reads, giving one row per CDR3 protein. The table has hundreds of thousands of distinct CDR3 sequences, less than 45% seen once. The sequenced material came from blood. Receptors originate from a girl aged 5 to 17 with multiple sclerosis.

This chain uses TRBV24-1 with TRBJ2-1; 8 bases are a match to TRBD2. The V and J ends lost 4 bases and 4 bases, in that order; junction bases with no gene match: 8. This CDR3 contains 16 residues. CDR1 is KGHDR, CDR2 SFDVKD, per germline. This CDR3 reads CATSDGGTRMYNEQFF. The CDR3 DNA reads as TGTGCCACCAGTGACGGGGGGACTAGGATGTACAATGAGCAGTTCTTC.

The chain employs TRBV27 and TRBJ1-2; 8 nucleotides line up with TRBD1. In germline, CDR1 is MNHEY, CDR2 SMNVEV (reference sequence). V was clipped by 4 bases and J by 0 bases; unmatched bases: 4. This CDR3 has 15 amino acids. CDR3: CASSSGQGSNYGYTF. In DNA, the CDR3 is TGTGCCAGCAGTTCAGGACAGGGATCTAACTATGGCTACACCTTC.

This rearrangement joins TRBV2 to TRBJ2-3; D gene unclear. This CDR3 is 15 amino acids long. V gave up 3 bases and J gave up 5 bases, with 15 bases separating them. Germline lookup yields CDR1 SNHLY and CDR2 FYNNEI. The CDR3 DNA reads as TGTGCCAGCAGTGATCGGCCGCGAGACGGAGATACGCAGTATTTT. Translating it yields CASSDRPRDGDTQYF.

The chain employs TRBV6-5 and TRBJ2-5; 9 nucleotides match TRBD1. Germline CDR1 MNHEY, CDR2 SVGAGI. Unmatched junction bases numbered 4, after V lost 1 base and J lost 4 bases. This CDR3 spans 15 amino acids. CDR3: CASSYLGQGGETQYF. CDR3 nucleotides: TGTGCCAGCAGTTACTTGGGACAGGGTGGAGAGACCCAGTACTTC.

This clonotype turned up a few times. The chain joins TRBV7-9 to TRBJ2-7; D is unclear. V lost 4 bases to trimming and J lost 2 bases, with 12 bases between them. CDR1 is SEHNR, CDR2 FQNEAQ, per germline (reference sequence). The CDR3 is 14 residues long. The CDR3 DNA follows: TGTGCCAGCAGCTCCCAGGCCCCTACCTACGAGCAGTACTTC. Protein product: CASSSQAPTYEQYF.

Here the CDR3 reads CASGGGPETDTQYF. CDR3 DNA: TGTGCCAGCGGTGGAGGACCAGAAACAGATACGCAGTATTTT. The chain carries TRBV2 and TRBJ2-3; possibly TRBD2 for D (5 bases). Germline V gene data show CDR1 as SNHLY and CDR2 as FYNNEI. Deletions cut 8 bases from V and 3 bases from J, with 15 bases between. The CDR3 has 14 residues. The full variable domain, its missing parts supplied by reference TRBV2 and TRBJ2-3, is EPEVTQTPSHQVTQMGQEVILRCVPISNHLYFYWYRQILGQKVEFLVSFYNNEISEKSEIFDDQFSVERPDGSNFTLKIRSTKLEDSAMYFCASGGGPETDTQYFGPGTRLTVL.

This rearrangement joins TRBV24-1 to TRBJ2-1, with 9 bases identical to TRBD1. The CDR3 spans 16 residues. CDR1 is KGHDR and CDR2 is SFDVKD in the germline V gene. Germline trimming cut 4 bases from V and 1 base from J; bases unmatched to any gene: 4. CDR3 residues: CATSDSGTGSYNEQFF. For the CDR3, the DNA is TGTGCCACCAGTGACTCCGGGACAGGGTCCTACAATGAGCAGTTCTTC.

The genes are TRBV6-6 and TRBJ2-1; 7 positions agree with TRBD2. V lost 10 bases to trimming and J lost 0 bases; unmatched junction nucleotides: 6. The CDR3 sequence is 14 residues long. Looked up from germline, CDR1 is MNHNY and CDR2 is SVGAGI (reference sequence). CDR3 nucleotides: TGTGCCACCTCACGGGACTACTCCTACAATGAGCAGTTCTTC. This encodes CATSRDYSYNEQFF.

This clonotype appeared once. This chain links TRBV6-1 with TRBJ2-1, with TRBD2 identical over 7 bases. V lost 6 bases, J lost 0 bases, and 20 bases stayed unmatched. There are 20 residues in the CDR3. Germline V lookup: CDR1 MNHNS, CDR2 SASEGT. CDR3 in amino acids: CASSKLSKWLAASSYNEQFF. The DNA for the CDR3 is TGTGCCAGCAGCAAACTAAGTAAATGGCTAGCGGCGAGCTCCTACAATGAGCAGTTCTTC.

This clonotype was recorded a few times. V is TRBV20-1 and J is TRBJ2-5, with TRBD1 identical over 10 bases. Germline values: CDR1 DFQATT, CDR2 SNEGSKA (reference sequence). The CDR3 loop spans 15 amino acids. Trimming removed 6 bases from V and 3 bases from J; junction bases left unmatched: 10. Written as DNA, the CDR3 is TGCAGTGCCCGAGTCGGGGGACAGGGGAAAGAGACCCAGTACTTC. Translation: CSARVGGQGKETQYF.

Comment on this clonotype: One end of the junction is discordant with germline, which a read error may explain. V usage is TRBV15 and J usage is TRBJ1-5; D may be TRBD1 (5 bases). The length of the CDR3 is 16 residues. The V gene's germline CDR1 is LNHNV and CDR2 YYDKDF (reference sequence). CDR3 loop: CVTSRDRGRFNQPQHF. The CDR3 DNA reads as TGTGTCACCAGCAGAGATCGGGGCAGGTTCAATCAGCCCCAGCATTTT.

V and J are TRBV5-1 and TRBJ2-7, with a possible D match to TRBD2 (6 bases). The CDR3 extends over 14 amino acids. V was cut by 2 bases and J by 3 bases, with 12 bases left in between. Germline-derived CDR1 and CDR2 are SGHRS and YFSETQ. CDR3 sequence reads: CASSLTGRDYEQYF. The CDR3 region has the DNA TGCGCCAGCAGCTTAACGGGGCGGGACTACGAGCAGTACTTC.

This clonotype was picked up a small number of times. The rearrangement joins TRBV6-4 to TRBJ2-1; 9 nucleotides align to TRBD2. The CDR3 is 15 amino acids. With V trimmed by 6 bases and J by 6 bases, 9 bases remained unmatched. Looked up from germline, CDR1 is MRHNA and CDR2 is SNTAGT. CDR3 in amino acids: CASSGTSSGSNEQFF. Written as DNA, the CDR3 is TGTGCCAGCAGCGGGACTAGCTCTGGGTCCAATGAGCAGTTCTTC.

This clonotype was counted a few times. V is TRBV5-1 and J is TRBJ2-7; 7 nucleotides match TRBD1. The CDR3 consists of 15 residues. The junction had 5 bases not matched to a gene; V was cut back by 0 bases and J by 2 bases. The germline V gene has CDR1 SGHRS and CDR2 YFSETQ. CDR3 DNA sequence: TGCGCCAGCAGCTTGGTCTCGACAGGGACCTACGAGCAGTACTTC. Its translation: CASSLVSTGTYEQYF.

The J gene is TRBJ2-7, the V gene TRBV20-1; the match to TRBD2 covers 8 bases. Germline loops: CDR1 DFQATT, CDR2 SNEGSKA (reference sequence). This CDR3 has 15 residues. J lost 0 bases, V lost 2 bases, and 6 bases had no gene match. The CDR3: CSARLAGRHSYEQYF. The CDR3 bases are TGCAGTGCTAGATTAGCGGGGAGACACTCCTACGAGCAGTACTTC.

This chain joins TRBV6-5 and TRBJ2-1, with a weak D call TRBD1 (6 bases). The closer fit of TRBJ2-7 to the DNA end suggests the J call may be wrong. The CDR3 extends over 21 amino acids. CDR1 is MNHEY, CDR2 SVGAGI, per germline. The CDR3 DNA follows: TGTGCCAGCAGTTACCCCAACACACCCGAACAGGGTACAAGCTCCTACAATGAGCAGTACTTC. Translation: CASSYPNTPEQGTSSYNEQYF.

The genes are TRBV24-1 and TRBJ2-6; no clear D. V lost 2 bases and J 0 bases, leaving 7 bases between the germline ends. The CDR3 is 16 residues long. Germline V gives CDR1 KGHDR, CDR2 SFDVKD. For the CDR3, the DNA is TGTGCCACCAGTGATTCCGAAATCTCTGGGGCCAACGTCCTGACTTTC. This translates into CATSDSEISGANVLTF.

The gene calls are TRBV29-1 and TRBJ2-1; no clear D. The CDR3 is made up of 10 amino acids. V lost 3 bases and J lost 9, with 6 bases in between. Germline loops: CDR1 SQVTM, CDR2 ANQGSEA. The CDR3 sequence is CSVDEVEQFF. CDR3 nucleotide sequence: TGCAGCGTTGATGAGGTTGAGCAGTTCTTC.

This clonotype was counted a few times. The rearrangement links TRBV29-1 to TRBJ2-3; tentative D call: TRBD1 (5 bases). CDR3 length: 13 amino acids. Germline assignment: CDR1 SQVTM and CDR2 ANQGSEA. Trimming removed 3 bases at V and 4 bases at J, with 11 bases between. This CDR3 reads CSVDRAGADTQYF. The CDR3 nucleotides are TGCAGCGTTGACAGGGCTGGTGCAGATACGCAGTATTTT.

This chain uses TRBV28 with TRBJ2-5; 10 positions match TRBD1. The end of the DNA fits TRBJ2-7 better, so the J call may be wrong. Germline values: CDR1 MDHEN, CDR2 SYDVKM. CDR3 length equals 16 residues. For the CDR3, the DNA is TGTGCCACCGGTCCCGGGACAGGGGTAACTTTACACGAGCAGTACTTC. This gives the protein CATGPGTGVTLHEQYF.

This clonotype was seen once. This chain links TRBV27 with TRBJ2-1, with TRBD1 identical over 9 bases. The CDR3 runs to 14 residues. The V gene's germline CDR1 is MNHEY and CDR2 SMNVEV (reference sequence). V shed 6 bases and J 8 bases; nucleotides not matched to a gene: 8. The CDR3 loop is CASRPDRGNDEQFF. The CDR3 DNA reads as TGTGCCAGCAGGCCCGACAGGGGGAACGATGAGCAGTTCTTC.

This clonotype was seen more than once but under ten times. The chain is built from TRBV28 and TRBJ2-7; no clear D gene. Per the germline V gene, CDR1 is MDHEN and CDR2 is SYDVKM. CDR3 length: 17 residues. The V and J ends lost 1 base and 2 bases respectively, with 18 bases between them. CDR3 DNA sequence: TGTGCCAGCAGTTTATTCTTCCGACCCCTAGACCCCTACGAGCAGTACTTC. Its translation is CASSLFFRPLDPYEQYF. Full variable domain (outside the CDR3, taken from reference TRBV28 and TRBJ2-7): DVKVTQSSRYLVKRTGEKVFLECVQDMDHENMFWYRQDPGLGLRLIYFSYDVKMKEKGDIPEGYSVSREKKERFSLILESASTNQTSMYLCASSLFFRPLDPYEQYFGPGTRLTVT.

This chain links TRBV18 with TRBJ2-3, with 12 bases matching TRBD2. The CDR3 contains 17 residues. V was pared by 3 bases and J by 2 bases, with 6 bases of the junction left unmatched. Germline-derived CDR1 and CDR2 are KGHSH and LQKENI. The CDR3 DNA reads as TGTGCCAGCTCACCGAAACTAGCGGGAGGCCCCACAGATACGCAGTATTTT. Residues: CASSPKLAGGPTDTQYF.

This chain's CDR3 is CASRDIEAFF. Here the CDR3 DNA reads TGTGCCAGCAGGGACATTGAAGCTTTCTTT. The V call is TRBV28, the J call TRBJ1-1, with a tentative D call TRBD1 (5 bases). CDR3 size: 10 residues. Trimming took 6 bases from V and 7 from J, leaving 6 bases between them. CDR1 is MDHEN, CDR2 SYDVKM, per germline. Variable domain in full (rest from reference TRBV28 and TRBJ1-1): DVKVTQSSRYLVKRTGEKVFLECVQDMDHENMFWYRQDPGLGLRLIYFSYDVKMKEKGDIPEGYSVSREKKERFSLILESASTNQTSMYLCASRDIEAFFGQGTRLTVV.